This entry features one TCR beta chain sequence. Its specificity is not known. The PCR employed 60 Vbeta primers together with 13 Jbeta primers. Method: immunoSEQ multiplex PCR; TCRdb's copy keeps in-frame clones and lacks some. The sample lists over 100,000 clones; roughly 73% were seen once. The data stem from a study of cytomegalovirus exposure and HLA in healthy donors. Regarding the study as a whole: The only immune exposure information that was available was CMV serostatus. Donors belonging to an Asian-associated ancestry cluster reportedly showed fewer N-insertions in productive TCRs than the approximately 680-donor mean, according to what a later analysis found.

This CDR3 comprises 15 residues. Trimming left V 0 bases short and J 4 bases short, with 11 bases between. Germline-derived CDR1 and CDR2 are MRHNA and SNTAGT. Sample: PBMCs. The J gene is TRBJ2-3, the V gene TRBV6-4; maybe TRBD1 (5 bases). This clonotype was obtained from a woman in her twenties or thirties in good health and CMV-seronegative. In DNA, the CDR3 is TGTGCCAGCAGTGACTCGAAGGGGTCCCCAGATACGCAGTATTTT. This gives the protein CASSDSKGSPDTQYF.